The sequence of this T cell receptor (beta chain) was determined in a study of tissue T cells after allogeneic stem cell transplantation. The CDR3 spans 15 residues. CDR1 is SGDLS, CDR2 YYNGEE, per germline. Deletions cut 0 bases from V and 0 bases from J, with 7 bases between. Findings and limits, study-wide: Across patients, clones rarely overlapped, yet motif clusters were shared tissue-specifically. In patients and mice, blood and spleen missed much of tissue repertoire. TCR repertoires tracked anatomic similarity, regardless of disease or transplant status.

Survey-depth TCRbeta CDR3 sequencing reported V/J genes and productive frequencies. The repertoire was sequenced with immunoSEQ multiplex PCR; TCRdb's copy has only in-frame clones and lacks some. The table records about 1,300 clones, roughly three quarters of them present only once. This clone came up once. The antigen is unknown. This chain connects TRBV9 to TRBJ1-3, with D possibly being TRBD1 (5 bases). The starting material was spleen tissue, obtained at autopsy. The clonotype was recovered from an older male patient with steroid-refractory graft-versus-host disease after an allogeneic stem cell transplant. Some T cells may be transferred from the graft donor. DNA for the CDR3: TGTGCCAGCAGCGTAGAGGGGAGCTCTGGAAACACCATATATTTT. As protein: CASSVEGSSGNTIYF.